This TCR beta chain was captured in a study of control samples from healthy donors and cancer patients. The assay was immunoSEQ multiplex PCR, and TCRdb's table has in-frame clones only and misses some. The sample consists of roughly 130,000 clones, around 90% of them appearing once. The V end lost 4 bases, the J end lost 8 bases, and 17 bases lay between the germline ends. The CDR3 extends over 15 amino acids. CDR1 is LNHDA, CDR2 SQIVND, per germline (reference sequence). The sequenced sample consisted of blood. The origin of this receptor is a man between 18 and 29 years old in good health. V gene TRBV19 combines with J gene TRBJ1-4; the D gene is possibly TRBD1 (5 bases). CDR3 sequence: CASSTSGPAGEKLFF. CDR3 coding DNA: TGTGCCAGTAGTACCTCAGGGCCTGCTGGCGAAAAACTGTTTTTT.